This TCR beta chain was sequenced during a study of cytomegalovirus exposure and HLA in healthy donors. The V gene lost 1 base and the J gene lost 1 base, with 10 bases spanning the gap. This CDR3 is built from 15 residues. The germline V gene has CDR1 SGHNT and CDR2 YENEEA. The PCR employed 60 Vbeta primers together with 13 Jbeta primers. The protocol was immunoSEQ multiplex PCR, while the TCRdb copy is restricted to in-frame clones and leaves out a portion. The sample yields 150,000 to 200,000 clones, over 70% seen once. The receptor was derived from a man aged 18 to 29 in good health and CMV-seronegative. The chain uses TRBV11-3 and TRBJ1-1, with a tentative D call TRBD1 (6 bases). The sequenced sample consisted of PBMCs. CDR3 region: CASSLAGHRNTEAFF. Here the CDR3 DNA reads TGTGCCAGCAGCTTAGCGGGACACAGGAACACTGAAGCTTTCTTT.